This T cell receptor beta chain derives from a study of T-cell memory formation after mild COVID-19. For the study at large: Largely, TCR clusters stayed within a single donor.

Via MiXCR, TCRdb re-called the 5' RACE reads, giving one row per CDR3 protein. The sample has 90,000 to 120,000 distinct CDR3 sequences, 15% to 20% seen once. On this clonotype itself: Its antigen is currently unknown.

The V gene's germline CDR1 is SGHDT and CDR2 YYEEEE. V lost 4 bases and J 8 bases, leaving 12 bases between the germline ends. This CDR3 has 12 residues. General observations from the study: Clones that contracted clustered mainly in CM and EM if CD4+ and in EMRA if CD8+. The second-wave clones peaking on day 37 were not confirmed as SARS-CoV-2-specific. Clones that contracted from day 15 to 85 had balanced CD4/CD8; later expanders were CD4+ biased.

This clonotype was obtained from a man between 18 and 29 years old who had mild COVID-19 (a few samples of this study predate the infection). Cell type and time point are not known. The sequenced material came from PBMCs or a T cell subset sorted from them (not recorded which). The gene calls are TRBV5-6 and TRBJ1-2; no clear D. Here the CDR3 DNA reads TGTGCCAGCAGCGCAGGAGCGGGAGGCTACACCTTC. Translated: CASSAGAGGYTF.